The 18 T cell receptor beta chains given below trace back to one sample, sequenced in a study of blood T cells in healthy people across ages. Using a J-beta primer mix together with a sample-barcoded 5' primer, a second PCR was run for roughly 6 to 11 cycles. TCRdb reprocessed the 5' RACE reads via MiXCR and lists one record per CDR3 protein. This sample has about 1.8 million distinct CDR3 sequences; roughly 50% occur once, and the top ten carry around 2.1%. The sequenced sample consisted of blood. These receptors came from a woman aged 40-49 years in good health.

This sequence joins TRBV4-3 and TRBJ1-5; tentatively, D is TRBD1 (6 bases). CDR3 length: 16 amino acids. Trimming took off 0 bases at V and 4 bases at J, with 13 bases between the two ends. Germline-derived CDR1 and CDR2 are LGHNA and YSLEER. In DNA form, the CDR3 reads TGCGCCAGCAGCCAAGATGTACAGGGAAGGAATCAGCCCCAGCATTTT. Translating gives CASSQDVQGRNQPQHF.

The genes are TRBV11-2 and TRBJ2-5; the match to TRBD2 covers 7 bases. This CDR3 is 16 amino acids long. Looked up from germline, CDR1 is SGHAT and CDR2 is FQNNGV. V shed 1 base and J 3 bases; nucleotides not matched to a gene: 8. CDR3 sequence: CASSLGGIGTKETQYF. The CDR3 DNA reads as TGTGCCAGCAGCTTAGGGGGAATCGGGACTAAAGAGACCCAGTACTTC.

The chain uses TRBV5-1 and TRBJ2-3; a weak D match, TRBD2 (5 bases). Germline-derived CDR1 and CDR2 are SGHRS and YFSETQ. The CDR3 runs to 13 residues. Trimming took off 7 bases at V and 2 bases at J, with 11 bases between the two ends. The CDR3, as DNA: TGCGCCAGCGGCGCGGGCCCCACAGATACGCAGTATTTT. Protein product: CASGAGPTDTQYF.

The J gene is TRBJ1-1, the V gene TRBV5-1; D is unclear. Germline V gene data show CDR1 as SGHRS and CDR2 as YFSETQ. The CDR3 is 13 amino acids. Deletions cut 0 bases from V and 7 bases from J, with 10 bases between. In DNA, the CDR3 is TGCGCCAGCAGCTTGGGGGTCGGAGATGAAGCTTTCTTT. It yields the protein CASSLGVGDEAFF.

V and J are TRBV6-6 and TRBJ2-5; 7 bases agree with TRBD2. Germline lookup yields CDR1 MNHNY and CDR2 SVGAGI (reference sequence). The CDR3 covers 13 residues. The junction had 6 bases not matched to a gene; V was cut back by 0 bases and J by 11 bases. The CDR3 nucleotides read TGTGCCAGCAGTTACTCAGGGGCGGGGGAGCAGTACTTC. This translates into CASSYSGAGEQYF.

As for this clonotype: The missing conserved phenylalanine or tryptophan at the end of this CDR3 makes a read error likely. This rearrangement joins TRBV6-2 or TRBV6-3 to TRBJ1-5, with D possibly matching TRBD1 (5 bases). V gave up 2 bases and J gave up 3 bases, with 20 bases separating them. This CDR3 comprises 18 residues. Germline V gene sequence: CDR1 MNHEY, CDR2 SVGEGT. The CDR3 sequence is CASSYPEWGGSTNQPQHS. DNA of the CDR3: TGTGCCAGCAGTTACCCTGAATGGGGGGGATCAACCAATCAGCCCCAGCATTCT.

This clonotype was seen only a few times. The V call is TRBV4-2, the J call TRBJ2-3, with a tentative D call TRBD1 (5 bases). V dropped 1 base and J dropped 1 base, with 12 bases sitting between them. This CDR3 comprises 16 residues. Germline V gene data show CDR1 as LGHNA and CDR2 as YNFKEQ. CDR3 sequence reads: CASSQAGPLGTDTQYF. The CDR3 DNA reads as TGTGCCAGCAGCCAAGCAGGGCCACTCGGCACAGATACGCAGTATTTT.

This clonotype came up a few times. This sequence joins TRBV20-1 and TRBJ1-1; D ambiguous. The CDR3 runs 12 residues. V lost 7 bases and J 1 base, leaving 10 bases between the germline ends. Germline-derived CDR1 and CDR2 are DFQATT and SNEGSKA (reference sequence). In DNA, the CDR3 is TGCAGTGGAGGGAGAGAGAACACTGAAGCTTTCTTT. Protein product: CSGGRENTEAFF.

The rearrangement joins TRBV20-1 to TRBJ2-5; 9 bases match TRBD2. The assigned J gene may be wrong: the sequence end matches TRBJ2-7 better. The CDR3 is made up of 13 amino acids. Germline CDR1 is DFQATT and CDR2 is SNEGSKA (reference sequence). The CDR3 is CSVSSGNTYEQYF. The CDR3 DNA is TGCAGTGTTTCTAGCGGGAATACCTACGAGCAGTACTTC.

With respect to this clonotype: A read error may be the cause here, since a much bigger clone is one base away. This chain joins TRBV7-6 and TRBJ2-7; D gene unclear. CDR1 SGHVS and CDR2 FNYEAQ come from the germline V gene. This CDR3 comprises 13 residues. CDR3 region: CASSVAPLYEQYF. CDR3 DNA sequence: TGTGCCAGCAGCGTAGCCCCTCTTTACGAGCAGTACTTC.

This chain joins TRBV6-5 and TRBJ1-1; possible D gene TRBD1, 6 bases. Germline CDR1 reads MNHEY; CDR2 reads SVGAGI. Between the trimmed V and J ends, which lost 7 bases and 5 bases, there was a span of 17 bases. CDR3 size: 14 residues. Here the CDR3 reads CASTKGGRRTEAFF. Here the CDR3 DNA reads TGTGCCAGCACCAAGGGGGGTAGGAGGACTGAAGCTTTCTTT.

This sequence joins TRBV6-6 and TRBJ2-5; D gene ambiguous. The V end was cut by 5 bases, the J end by 11 bases, with 24 bases between. This CDR3 is 15 amino acids long. CDR1 and CDR2 from the germline V gene are MNHNY and SVGAGI (reference sequence). The CDR3 loop reads CASSPLDGSNNEQYF. The CDR3 coding sequence is TGTGCCAGCAGTCCATTGGACGGATCCAACAATGAGCAGTACTTC.

The chain uses TRBV7-2 and TRBJ1-6; D remains ambiguous. V dropped 5 bases and J dropped 7 bases, with 18 bases sitting between them. Germline-derived CDR1 and CDR2 are SGHTA and FQGNSA. The CDR3 covers 16 residues. This CDR3 is CASSPWRTLSNSPLHF. CDR3 nucleotide sequence: TGTGCCAGCAGCCCCTGGAGGACCCTCTCAAATTCACCCCTCCACTTT.

V is TRBV7-6 and J is TRBJ2-5, with 7 bases that match TRBD2. The CDR3 consists of 15 residues. Germline lookup yields CDR1 SGHVS and CDR2 FNYEAQ. The junction had 17 bases not matched to a gene; V was cut back by 5 bases and J by 11 bases. CDR3 in amino acids: CASSSGGLGRSEQYF. In DNA, the CDR3 is TGTGCCAGCAGCAGCGGAGGGCTCGGGAGGTCAGAGCAGTACTTC.

The chain couples TRBV28 to TRBJ1-1; a weak D match, TRBD1 (5 bases). Germline CDR1 MDHEN, CDR2 SYDVKM. The CDR3 runs 16 residues. Deletions cut 10 bases from V and 3 bases from J, with 24 bases between. CDR3 sequence: CATKKRREGGYTEAFF. The CDR3 region has the DNA TGTGCCACCAAGAAGCGCAGGGAAGGCGGATACACTGAAGCTTTCTTT.

This clonotype has only a few counts. J is TRBJ2-5 and V is TRBV14; D ambiguous. V gave up 0 bases and J gave up 2 bases, with 7 bases separating them. CDR3 length: 14 residues. The germline V gene has CDR1 SGHDN and CDR2 FVKESK. The DNA of the CDR3 is TGTGCCAGCAGCCAAGACGCCTGGCAAGAGACCCAGTACTTC. Protein: CASSQDAWQETQYF.

This clonotype was recorded many times. This chain connects TRBV28 to TRBJ2-3; D unclear. CDR3 length: 15 residues. Germline V gene sequence: CDR1 MDHEN, CDR2 SYDVKM. V was shortened by 6 bases and J by 0 bases, with 13 bases between the two germline ends. This CDR3 is CASSSPGASTDTQYF. In DNA form, the CDR3 reads TGTGCCAGCAGCTCCCCGGGCGCGAGCACAGATACGCAGTATTTT.

This clonotype was seen a few times. The chain employs TRBV20-1 and TRBJ2-7, with D perhaps being TRBD1 or TRBD2 (5 bases each). This CDR3 is built from 15 residues. The germline V gene has CDR1 DFQATT and CDR2 SNEGSKA (reference sequence). V lost 0 bases and J 2 bases, leaving 14 bases between the germline ends. The DNA of the CDR3 is TGCAGTGCTAGAGACCTACTAGAGGGACCCTACGAGCAGTACTTC. It is translated as CSARDLLEGPYEQYF.